The entry that follows covers one TCR beta chain sequence. The antigen is undetermined. From germline, CDR1 is SGHRS and CDR2 YFSETQ. CDR3 length equals 14 residues. These data come from a study of cytomegalovirus exposure and HLA in healthy donors. The PCR used 60 Vbeta and 13 Jbeta primers. Sequencing used immunoSEQ multiplex PCR; TCRdb keeps in-frame clones, though not all of them. This table holds 200,000 to 250,000 clones, around 73% found once. Study outcomes and limitations: Most TCRs appeared rarely, but some public TCRs recurred in many donors. Certain indistinguishable V segments, among them TRBV6-2 and TRBV6-3, were excluded. A later analysis reportedly found fewer N-insertions in an Asian-associated ancestry cluster than the roughly 670-donor mean. The study flagged some 170 TCR beta chains as cytomegalovirus-associated.

The TCR sequence derives from a male donor in good health and CMV-seronegative. This rearrangement joins TRBV5-1 to TRBJ2-5; tentatively, D is TRBD1 (5 bases). Near its end, the DNA agrees better with TRBJ2-7, so the J call may be wrong. Sequencing was carried out using PBMCs. The CDR3 loop is CASSATGISYEQYF. As DNA, the CDR3 is TGCGCCAGCAGTGCTACAGGAATCTCCTACGAGCAGTACTTC.